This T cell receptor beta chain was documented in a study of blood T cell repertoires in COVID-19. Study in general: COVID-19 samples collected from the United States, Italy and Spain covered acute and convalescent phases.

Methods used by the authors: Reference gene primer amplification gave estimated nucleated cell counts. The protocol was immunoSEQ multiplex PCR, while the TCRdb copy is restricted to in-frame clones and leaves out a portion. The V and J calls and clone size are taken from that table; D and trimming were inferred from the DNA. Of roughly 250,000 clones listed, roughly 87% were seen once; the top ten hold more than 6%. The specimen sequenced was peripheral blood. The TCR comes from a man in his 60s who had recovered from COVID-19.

CDR3 sequence: CAIGAGKDQPQHF. The CDR3 DNA sequence: TGTGCCATTGGGGCGGGGAAAGATCAGCCCCAGCATTTT. This chain joins TRBV10-3 and TRBJ1-5; the D gene is possibly TRBD1 (5 bases). Germline V CDR1 and CDR2: ENHRY, SYGVKD. V lost 9 bases, J lost 5 bases, and 14 bases lay in between. The CDR3 contains 13 residues.